These T cell receptor beta chains were read from a single sample in a study of T cell repertoires in cytomegalovirus infection. One entry per CDR3 protein, called by TCRdb with MiXCR from the reads. This sample yields under 350,000 distinct CDR3 sequences, of which approximately 9.5% are seen a single time; about 3.9% belongs to the top ten. The sample comprised PBMCs. The receptors were sampled from a human donor in good health (CMV status not recorded). Some clones in this sample may be carry-over from other donors' samples. Each CDR3 is given with its conserved first and last residue. D genes are given only for firm matches. Size values are once, few and many counts, or a class for expanded clones, and some rows have none.

CDR3 protein: CASSLLGAPSAQYF; CDR3 DNA: TGTGCCAGCAGTCTTCTTGGGGCCCCGAGCGCGCAGTATTTT; V gene: TRBV7-2; J gene: TRBJ2-3; D gene: -; clone size: many
CDR3 protein: CAISRLAGARDTQYF; CDR3 DNA: TGTGCCATATCACGACTAGCGGGGGCCAGGGATACGCAGTATTTT; V gene: TRBV6-1; J gene: TRBJ2-3; D gene: TRBD2; clone size: -
CDR3 protein: CASSLLTGSGVVTGELFF; CDR3 DNA: TGTGCCAGCAGTTTATTGACGGGGTCCGGTGTGGTTACCGGGGAGCTGTTTTTT; V gene: TRBV28; J gene: TRBJ2-2; D gene: -; clone size: many
CDR3 protein: CASSPSGRSETQYF; CDR3 DNA: TGTGCCAGCAGTCCTAGCGGGAGATCAGAGACCCAGTACTTC; V gene: TRBV12-3/TRBV12-4; J gene: TRBJ2-5; D gene: TRBD2; clone size: many
CDR3 protein: CASSPLFSTSGGSTDTQYF; CDR3 DNA: TGTGCCAGCAGCCCCTTATTCTCGACTAGCGGGGGGAGCACAGATACGCAGTATTTT; V gene: TRBV7-2; J gene: TRBJ2-3; D gene: TRBD2; clone size: many
CDR3 protein: CASKLQEILEAFF; CDR3 DNA: TGTGCCAGCAAATTACAGGAGATACTTGAAGCTTTCTTT; V gene: TRBV2; J gene: TRBJ1-1; D gene: -; clone size: -
CDR3 protein: CASSSYQGPEAFF; CDR3 DNA: TGTGCCAGCAGCTCCTACCAAGGGCCTGAAGCTTTCTTT; V gene: TRBV7-2; J gene: TRBJ1-1; D gene: -; clone size: many
CDR3 protein: CSAGNQGPNEQFF; CDR3 DNA: TGCAGTGCGGGGAACCAAGGCCCGAACGAGCAGTTCTTC; V gene: TRBV20-1; J gene: TRBJ2-1; D gene: -; clone size: -
CDR3 protein: CASTKGDRSTGELFF; CDR3 DNA: TGTGCCAGCACAAAAGGGGACAGGAGTACCGGGGAGCTGTTTTTT; V gene: TRBV12-3/TRBV12-4; J gene: TRBJ2-2; D gene: TRBD1; clone size: many
CDR3 protein: CASTLDYNEQFF; CDR3 DNA: TGTGCCAGCACCCTCGACTACAATGAGCAGTTCTTC; V gene: TRBV28; J gene: TRBJ2-1; D gene: -; clone size: few
CDR3 protein: CASSISGAGSYEQYF; CDR3 DNA: TGTGCCAGTAGTATTAGTGGTGCAGGGTCCTACGAGCAGTACTTC; V gene: TRBV19; J gene: TRBJ2-7; D gene: -; clone size: -
CDR3 protein: CASGTGLQETQYF; CDR3 DNA: TGTGCCAGTGGGACAGGGTTACAAGAGACCCAGTACTTC; V gene: TRBV19; J gene: TRBJ2-5; D gene: TRBD1; clone size: few
CDR3 protein: CASTLGLGRNTEAFF; CDR3 DNA: TGTGCCAGTACCCTAGGGCTGGGGAGGAACACTGAAGCTTTCTTT; V gene: TRBV19; J gene: TRBJ1-1; D gene: -; clone size: few
CDR3 protein: CASSATALYGYTF; CDR3 DNA: TGTGCCAGCAGTGCGACAGCGCTCTATGGCTACACCTTC; V gene: TRBV9; J gene: TRBJ1-2; D gene: -; clone size: few
CDR3 protein: CASSPISTGLHTYEQYF; CDR3 DNA: TGTGCCAGCAGTCCTATATCTACGGGACTACACACCTACGAGCAGTACTTC; V gene: TRBV27; J gene: TRBJ2-7; D gene: TRBD2; clone size: -
CDR3 protein: CASSTGYYGYTF; CDR3 DNA: TGTGCCAGCAGTACCGGGTACTATGGCTACACCTTC; V gene: TRBV28; J gene: TRBJ1-2; D gene: -; clone size: few
CDR3 protein: CASNGQGGPNTEAFF; CDR3 DNA: TGTGCCAGCAACGGACAGGGGGGACCCAACACTGAAGCTTTCTTT; V gene: TRBV6-2/TRBV6-3; J gene: TRBJ1-1; D gene: TRBD1; clone size: -
CDR3 protein: CASSLAGTGTGEQFF; CDR3 DNA: TGCGCCAGCAGCTTGGCGGGGACAGGGACGGGCGAGCAGTTCTTC; V gene: TRBV5-1; J gene: TRBJ2-1; D gene: TRBD1; clone size: few
CDR3 protein: CASSQDRVEQYF; CDR3 DNA: TGTGCCAGCAGCCAGGACAGGGTCGAGCAGTACTTC; V gene: TRBV7-2; J gene: TRBJ2-7; D gene: TRBD1; clone size: -